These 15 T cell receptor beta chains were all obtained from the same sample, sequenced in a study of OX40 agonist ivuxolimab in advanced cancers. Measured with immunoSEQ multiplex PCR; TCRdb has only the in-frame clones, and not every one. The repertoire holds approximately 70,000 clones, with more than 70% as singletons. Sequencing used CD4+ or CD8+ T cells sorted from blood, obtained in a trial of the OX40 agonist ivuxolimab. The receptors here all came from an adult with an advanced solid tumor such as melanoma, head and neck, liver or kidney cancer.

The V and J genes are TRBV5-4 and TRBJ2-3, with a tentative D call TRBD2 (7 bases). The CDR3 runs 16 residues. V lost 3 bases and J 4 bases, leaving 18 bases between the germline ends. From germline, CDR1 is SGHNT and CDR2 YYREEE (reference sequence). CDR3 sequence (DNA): TGTGCCAGCAGCTCCAACGCGGCGGGGGCCCCAGATACGCAGTATTTT. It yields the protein CASSSNAAGAPDTQYF.

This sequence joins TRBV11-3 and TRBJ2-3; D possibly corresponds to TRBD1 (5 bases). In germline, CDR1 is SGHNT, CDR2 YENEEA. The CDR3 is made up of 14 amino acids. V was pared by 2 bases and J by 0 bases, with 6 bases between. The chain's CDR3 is CASSLPGSTDTQYF. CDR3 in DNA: TGTGCCAGCAGCTTACCAGGGAGCACAGATACGCAGTATTTT.

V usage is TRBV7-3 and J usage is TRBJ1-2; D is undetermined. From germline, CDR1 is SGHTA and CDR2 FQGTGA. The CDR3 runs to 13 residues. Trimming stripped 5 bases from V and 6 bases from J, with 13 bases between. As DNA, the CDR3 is TGTGCCAGCAGCCTACAGCCGGGCGATGGCTACACCTTC. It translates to CASSLQPGDGYTF.

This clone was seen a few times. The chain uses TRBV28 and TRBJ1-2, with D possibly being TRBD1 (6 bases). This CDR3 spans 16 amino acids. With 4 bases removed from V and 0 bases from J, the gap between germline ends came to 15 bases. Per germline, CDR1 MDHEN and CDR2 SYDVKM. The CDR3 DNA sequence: TGTGCCAGCAGTTCGGGGGCTCCCCCGACTAACTATGGCTACACCTTC. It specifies CASSSGAPPTNYGYTF.

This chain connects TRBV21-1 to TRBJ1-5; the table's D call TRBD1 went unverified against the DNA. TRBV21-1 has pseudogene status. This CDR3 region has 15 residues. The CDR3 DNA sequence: TGTGCCACCAGCGGATCTGGACAGGGTGGTCAGCCCCAGCATTTT. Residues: CATSGSGQGGQPQHF.

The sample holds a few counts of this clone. This CDR3 is CASSKQGVPPRTEAFF. CDR3 bases: TGTGCCAGCTCAAAGCAGGGGGTCCCACCAAGGACTGAAGCTTTCTTT. The V gene is TRBV18, the J gene TRBJ1-1; 7 bases are a match to TRBD1. Germline V gene lookup returns CDR1 KGHSH and CDR2 LQKENI. After removal of 5 bases from V and 5 bases from J, the junction contained 14 bases not matched to a gene. This CDR3 has 16 amino acids.

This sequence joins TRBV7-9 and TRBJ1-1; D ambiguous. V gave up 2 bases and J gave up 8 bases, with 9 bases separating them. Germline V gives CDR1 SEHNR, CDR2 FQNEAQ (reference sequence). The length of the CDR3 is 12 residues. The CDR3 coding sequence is TGTGCCAGCAGCTTATCCGTTGGGGAAGCTTTCTTT. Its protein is CASSLSVGEAFF. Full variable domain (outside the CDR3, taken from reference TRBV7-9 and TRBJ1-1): DTGVSQNPRHKITKRGQNVTFRCDPISEHNRLYWYRQTLGQGPEFLTYFQNEAQLEKSRLLSDRFSAERPKGSFSTLEIQRTEQGDSAMYLCASSLSVGEAFFGQGTRLTVV.

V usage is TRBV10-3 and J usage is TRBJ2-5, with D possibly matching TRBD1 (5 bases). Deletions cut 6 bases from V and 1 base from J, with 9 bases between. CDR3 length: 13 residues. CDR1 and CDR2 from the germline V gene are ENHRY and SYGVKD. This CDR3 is CAISPGSQETQYF. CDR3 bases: TGTGCCATCAGCCCAGGGTCCCAAGAGACCCAGTACTTC.

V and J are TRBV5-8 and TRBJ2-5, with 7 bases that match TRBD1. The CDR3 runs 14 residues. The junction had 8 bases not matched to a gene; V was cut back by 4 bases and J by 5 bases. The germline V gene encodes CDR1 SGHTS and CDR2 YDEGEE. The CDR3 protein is CASSETTGLETQYF. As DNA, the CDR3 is TGTGCCAGCAGCGAAACGACAGGGCTGGAGACCCAGTACTTC.

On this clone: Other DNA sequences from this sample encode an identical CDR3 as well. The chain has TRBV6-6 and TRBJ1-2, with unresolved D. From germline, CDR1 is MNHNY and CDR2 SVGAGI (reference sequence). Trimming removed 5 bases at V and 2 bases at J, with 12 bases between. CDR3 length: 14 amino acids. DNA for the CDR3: TGTGCCAGCAGTCCCGGGAATCTCAACTATGGCTACACCTTC. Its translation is CASSPGNLNYGYTF.

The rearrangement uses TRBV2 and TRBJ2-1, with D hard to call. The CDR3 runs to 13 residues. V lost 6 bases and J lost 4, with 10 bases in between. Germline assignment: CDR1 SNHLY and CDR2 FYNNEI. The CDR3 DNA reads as TGTGCCAGCAGGGACGAGATATACAATGAGCAGTTCTTC. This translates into CASRDEIYNEQFF. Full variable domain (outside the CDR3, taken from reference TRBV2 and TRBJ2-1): EPEVTQTPSHQVTQMGQEVILRCVPISNHLYFYWYRQILGQKVEFLVSFYNNEISEKSEIFDDQFSVERPDGSNFTLKIRSTKLEDSAMYFCASRDEIYNEQFFGPGTRLTVL.

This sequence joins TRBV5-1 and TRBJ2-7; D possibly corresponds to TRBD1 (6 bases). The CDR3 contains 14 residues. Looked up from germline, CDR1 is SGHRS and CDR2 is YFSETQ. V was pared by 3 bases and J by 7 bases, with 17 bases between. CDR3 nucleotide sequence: TGCGCCAGCAGCTCGGACAGTCCGGGTGGAGAGCAGTACTTC. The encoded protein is CASSSDSPGGEQYF.

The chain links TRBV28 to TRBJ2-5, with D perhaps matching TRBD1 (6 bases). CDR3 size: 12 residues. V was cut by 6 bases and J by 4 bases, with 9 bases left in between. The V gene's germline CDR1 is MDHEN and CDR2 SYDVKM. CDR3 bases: TGTGCCAGCAGACAGGGCTCAGAGACCCAGTACTTC. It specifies CASRQGSETQYF.

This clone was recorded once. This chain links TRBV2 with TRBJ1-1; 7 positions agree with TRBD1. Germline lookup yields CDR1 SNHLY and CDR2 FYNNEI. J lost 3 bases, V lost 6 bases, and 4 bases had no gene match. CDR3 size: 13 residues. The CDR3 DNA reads TGTGCCAGCAGGGGGACAGCCTACACTGAAGCTTTCTTT. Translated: CASRGTAYTEAFF.

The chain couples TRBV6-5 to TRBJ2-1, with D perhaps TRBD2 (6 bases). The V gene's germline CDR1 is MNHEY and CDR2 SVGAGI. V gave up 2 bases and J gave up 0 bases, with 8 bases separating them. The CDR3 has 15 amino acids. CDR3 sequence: CASSYGRSSYNEQFF. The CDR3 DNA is TGTGCCAGCAGTTACGGGAGGAGCTCCTACAATGAGCAGTTCTTC.